This T cell receptor beta chain is drawn from a study of blood T cells in healthy people across ages. The germline gives CDR1 SGHVS, CDR2 FNYEAQ. The length of the CDR3 is 16 residues. The germline V and J ends were trimmed by 1 base and 7 bases, with 17 bases remaining between them. Study-wide points: Estimates of total diversity, which came from one million sequenced T cells, were considered to be underestimates. There was a strong correlation between TCR beta diversity and naive T cell percentage.

A J-beta primer mix and a sample-barcoded 5' primer were used in a second PCR of roughly 6 to 11 cycles. TCRdb redid the calling of the 5' RACE reads with MiXCR, one entry per CDR3 protein. The top ten clones hold 10% to 15% of a sample with under 1,000,000 distinct CDR3 sequences, 36% of them seen once. This clonotype has a handful of counts. The target antigen is unknown. The genes are TRBV7-6 and TRBJ2-1; D is possibly TRBD1 (7 bases). This sequence was found in a man aged 18 to 30 in good health. The sequencing sample was made of blood. For the CDR3, the DNA is TGTGCCAGCAGCTTAGGGGGAGGCAGGGGGTTAAATGAGCAGTTCTTC. This encodes CASSLGGGRGLNEQFF.